Listed here is a single TCR beta chain. Its specificity is unknown. The data stem from a study of human CD8 memory T cell subsets. Germline CDR1 reads KGHSH; CDR2 reads LQKENI. This CDR3 region has 18 residues. Study-wide results and caveats: No chain other than the T cell receptor beta chain was sequenced.

TCR beta libraries were made by UMI-labeled 5' RACE. TCRdb reprocessed the 5' RACE reads and reports one entry per CDR3 protein, with no DNA. The listing records 7,500 to 8,500 distinct CDR3 sequences. The gene calls are TRBV18 and TRBJ2-3; the D gene TCRdb calls, TRBD1, cannot be checked with no DNA. The sample consisted of CD8+ T cells from PBMCs. The source is a human donor in good health. The CDR3 region is CASSGPGQGVGSTDTQYF.